This TCR beta chain was documented in a study of cytomegalovirus exposure and HLA in healthy donors. This PCR relied on a set of 60 Vbeta primers and 13 Jbeta primers. Assay: immunoSEQ multiplex PCR; the TCRdb copy retains only in-frame clones and omits some. The data hold just over 150,000 clones, with 80% observed a single time. The study, taken as a whole, reports: In vitro, three CMV-associated chains proved specific for CMV antigens.

This clone was recorded once. What it binds is not known. The sequence came from a male donor in good health and CMV-seropositive. The sample was PBMCs.

The CDR3 sequence is CAWFPIDRSMNTEAFF. CDR3 DNA sequence: TGTGCCTGGTTTCCGATTGACAGGTCGATGAACACTGAAGCTTTCTTT. The rearrangement links TRBV30 to TRBJ1-1, with D tentatively TRBD1 (6 bases). The CDR3 has 16 residues. V was trimmed by 5 bases and J by 0 bases, leaving 19 bases between them. CDR1 is GTSNPN and CDR2 is SVGIG in the germline V gene (reference sequence). Supplemented by reference TRBV30 and TRBJ1-1, the full variable domain reads SQTIHQWPATLVQPVGSPLSLECTVEGTSNPNLYWYRQAAGRGLQLLFYSVGIGQISSEVPQNLSASRPQDRQFILSSKKLLLSDSGFYLCAWFPIDRSMNTEAFFGQGTRLTVV.